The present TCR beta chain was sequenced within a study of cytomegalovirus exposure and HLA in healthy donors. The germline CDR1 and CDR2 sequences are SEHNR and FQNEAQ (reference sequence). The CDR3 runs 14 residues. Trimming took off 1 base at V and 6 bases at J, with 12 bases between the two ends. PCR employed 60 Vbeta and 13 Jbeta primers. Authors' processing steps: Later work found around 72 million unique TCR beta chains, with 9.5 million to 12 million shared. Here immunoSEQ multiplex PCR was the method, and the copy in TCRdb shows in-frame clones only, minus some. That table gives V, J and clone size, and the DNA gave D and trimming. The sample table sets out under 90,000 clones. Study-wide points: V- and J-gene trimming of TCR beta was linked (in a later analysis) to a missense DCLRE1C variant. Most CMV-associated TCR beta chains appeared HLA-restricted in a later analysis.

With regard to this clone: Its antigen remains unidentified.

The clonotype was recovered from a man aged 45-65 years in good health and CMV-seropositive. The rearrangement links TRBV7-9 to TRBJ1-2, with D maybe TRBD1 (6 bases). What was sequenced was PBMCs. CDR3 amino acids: CASSLVQGPDGYTF. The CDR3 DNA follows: TGTGCCAGCAGCTTAGTACAGGGACCTGATGGCTACACCTTC.